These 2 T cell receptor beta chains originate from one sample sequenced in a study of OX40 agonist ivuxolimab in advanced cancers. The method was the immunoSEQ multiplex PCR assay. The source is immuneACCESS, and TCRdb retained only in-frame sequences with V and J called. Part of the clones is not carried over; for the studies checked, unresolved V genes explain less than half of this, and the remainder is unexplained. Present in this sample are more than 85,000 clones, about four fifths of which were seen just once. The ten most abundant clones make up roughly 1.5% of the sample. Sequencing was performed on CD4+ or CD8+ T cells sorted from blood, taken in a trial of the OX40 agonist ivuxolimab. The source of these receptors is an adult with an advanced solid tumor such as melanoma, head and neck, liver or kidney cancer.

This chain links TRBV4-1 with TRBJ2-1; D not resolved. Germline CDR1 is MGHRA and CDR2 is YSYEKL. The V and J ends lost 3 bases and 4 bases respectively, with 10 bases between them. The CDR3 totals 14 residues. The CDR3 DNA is TGCGCCAGCAGCCATTTCTCTCCGTACAATGAGCAGTTCTTC. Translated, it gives CASSHFSPYNEQFF.

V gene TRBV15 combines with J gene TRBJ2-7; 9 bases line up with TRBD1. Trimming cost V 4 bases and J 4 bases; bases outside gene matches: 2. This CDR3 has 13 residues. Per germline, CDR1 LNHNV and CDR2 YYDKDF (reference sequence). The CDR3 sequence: CATSIQGAYEQYF. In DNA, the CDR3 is TGTGCCACCAGCATACAGGGGGCTTACGAGCAGTACTTC.